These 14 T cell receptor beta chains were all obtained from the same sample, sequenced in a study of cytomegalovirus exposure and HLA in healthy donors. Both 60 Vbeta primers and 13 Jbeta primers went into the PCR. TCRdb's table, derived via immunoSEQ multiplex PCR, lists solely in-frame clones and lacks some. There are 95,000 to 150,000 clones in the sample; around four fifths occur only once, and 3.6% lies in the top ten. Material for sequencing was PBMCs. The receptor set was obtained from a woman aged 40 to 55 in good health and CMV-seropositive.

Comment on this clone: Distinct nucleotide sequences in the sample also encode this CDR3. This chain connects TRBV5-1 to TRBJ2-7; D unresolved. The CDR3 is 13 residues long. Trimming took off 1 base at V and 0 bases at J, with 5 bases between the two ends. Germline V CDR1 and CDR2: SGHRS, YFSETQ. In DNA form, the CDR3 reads TGCGCCAGCAGCTTGCCCAACTCCTACGAGCAGTACTTC. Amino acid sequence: CASSLPNSYEQYF.

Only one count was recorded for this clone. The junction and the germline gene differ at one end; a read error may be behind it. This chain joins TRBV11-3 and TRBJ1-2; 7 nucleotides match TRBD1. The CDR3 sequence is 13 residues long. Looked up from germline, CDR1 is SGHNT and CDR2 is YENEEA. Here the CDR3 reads CASSMRAGTVGSF. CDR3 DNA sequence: TGTGCCAGCAGCATGAGGGCCGGGACAGTCGGCTCCTTC.

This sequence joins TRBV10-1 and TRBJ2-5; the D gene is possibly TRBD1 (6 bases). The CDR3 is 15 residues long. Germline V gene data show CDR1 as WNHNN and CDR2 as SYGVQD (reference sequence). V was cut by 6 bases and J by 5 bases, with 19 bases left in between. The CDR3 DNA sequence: TGCGCCAGCAGCGCTACGACAGGAAAGGGGGAGACCCAGTACTTC. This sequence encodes CASSATTGKGETQYF.

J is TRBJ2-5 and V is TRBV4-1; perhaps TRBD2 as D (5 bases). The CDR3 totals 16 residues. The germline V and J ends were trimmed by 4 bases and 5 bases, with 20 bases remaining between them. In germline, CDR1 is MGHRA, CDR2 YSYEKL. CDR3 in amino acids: CASSLEPSPPTETQYF. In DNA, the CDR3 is TGCGCCAGCAGCCTAGAACCTAGCCCCCCTACCGAGACCCAGTACTTC.

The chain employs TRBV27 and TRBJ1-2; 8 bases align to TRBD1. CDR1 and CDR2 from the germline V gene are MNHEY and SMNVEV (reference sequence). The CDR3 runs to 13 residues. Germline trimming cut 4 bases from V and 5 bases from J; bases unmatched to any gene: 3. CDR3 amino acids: CASSYQGAYGYTF. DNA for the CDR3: TGTGCCAGCAGTTACCAGGGGGCATATGGCTACACCTTC.

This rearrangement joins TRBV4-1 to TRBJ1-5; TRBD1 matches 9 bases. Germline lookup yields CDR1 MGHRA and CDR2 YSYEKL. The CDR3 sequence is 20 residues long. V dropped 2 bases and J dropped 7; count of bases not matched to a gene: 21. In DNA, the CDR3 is TGCGCCAGCAGCCAAACGAGGGCTGGTATTGTCGGGACAGGGAGGCAGCCCCAGCATTTT. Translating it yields CASSQTRAGIVGTGRQPQHF.

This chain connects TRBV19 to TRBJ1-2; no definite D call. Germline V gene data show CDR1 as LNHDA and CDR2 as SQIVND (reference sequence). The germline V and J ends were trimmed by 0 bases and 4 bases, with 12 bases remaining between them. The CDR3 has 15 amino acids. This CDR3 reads CASSIDLEGVYGYTF. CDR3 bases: TGTGCCAGTAGTATAGATCTTGAGGGCGTCTATGGCTACACCTTC.

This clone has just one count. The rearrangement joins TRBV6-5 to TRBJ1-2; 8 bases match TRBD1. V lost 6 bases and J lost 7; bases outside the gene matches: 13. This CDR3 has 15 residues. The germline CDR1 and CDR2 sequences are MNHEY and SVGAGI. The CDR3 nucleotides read TGTGCCAGCAGACTCGACAGGGGCTCCCGTGGTGGCTACACCTTC. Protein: CASRLDRGSRGGYTF.

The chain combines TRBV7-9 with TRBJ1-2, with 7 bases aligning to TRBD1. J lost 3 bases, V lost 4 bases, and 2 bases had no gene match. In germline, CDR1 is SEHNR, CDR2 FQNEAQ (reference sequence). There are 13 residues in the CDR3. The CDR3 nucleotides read TGTGCCAGCAGCTATCAGGGGGACTATGGCTACACCTTC. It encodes CASSYQGDYGYTF.

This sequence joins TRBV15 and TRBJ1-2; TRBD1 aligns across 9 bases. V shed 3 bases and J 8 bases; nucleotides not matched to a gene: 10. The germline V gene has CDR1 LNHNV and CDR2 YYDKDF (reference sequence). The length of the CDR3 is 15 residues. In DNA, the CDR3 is TGTGCCACCAGCAGTCGACAGGGGGAATCGCGAGGCTACACCTTC. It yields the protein CATSSRQGESRGYTF.

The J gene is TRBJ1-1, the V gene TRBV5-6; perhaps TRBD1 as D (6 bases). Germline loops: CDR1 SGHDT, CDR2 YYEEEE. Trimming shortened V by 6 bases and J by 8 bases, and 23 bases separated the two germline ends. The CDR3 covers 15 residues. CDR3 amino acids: CASTQWGLPYPEAFF. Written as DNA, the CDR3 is TGTGCCAGCACCCAGTGGGGGCTACCTTACCCCGAAGCTTTCTTT.

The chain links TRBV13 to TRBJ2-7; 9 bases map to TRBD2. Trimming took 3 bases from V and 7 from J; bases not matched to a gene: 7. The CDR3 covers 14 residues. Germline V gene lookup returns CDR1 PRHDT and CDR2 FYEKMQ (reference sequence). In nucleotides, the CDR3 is TGTGCCAGCAGCTTCTTAGCGGGAGTTGGGGAGCAGTACTTC. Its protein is CASSFLAGVGEQYF.

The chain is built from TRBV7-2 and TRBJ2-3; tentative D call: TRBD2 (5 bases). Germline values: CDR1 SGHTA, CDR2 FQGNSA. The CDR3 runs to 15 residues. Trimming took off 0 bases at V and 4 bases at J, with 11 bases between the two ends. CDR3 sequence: CASSLAGDNADTQYF. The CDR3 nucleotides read TGTGCCAGCAGCTTAGCGGGAGACAACGCAGATACGCAGTATTTT.

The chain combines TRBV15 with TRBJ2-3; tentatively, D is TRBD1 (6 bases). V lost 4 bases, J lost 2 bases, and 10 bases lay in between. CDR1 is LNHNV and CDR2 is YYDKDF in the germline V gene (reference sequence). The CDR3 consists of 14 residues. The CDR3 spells CATSMTGYTDTQYF. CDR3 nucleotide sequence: TGTGCCACCAGCATGACAGGATACACAGATACGCAGTATTTT.